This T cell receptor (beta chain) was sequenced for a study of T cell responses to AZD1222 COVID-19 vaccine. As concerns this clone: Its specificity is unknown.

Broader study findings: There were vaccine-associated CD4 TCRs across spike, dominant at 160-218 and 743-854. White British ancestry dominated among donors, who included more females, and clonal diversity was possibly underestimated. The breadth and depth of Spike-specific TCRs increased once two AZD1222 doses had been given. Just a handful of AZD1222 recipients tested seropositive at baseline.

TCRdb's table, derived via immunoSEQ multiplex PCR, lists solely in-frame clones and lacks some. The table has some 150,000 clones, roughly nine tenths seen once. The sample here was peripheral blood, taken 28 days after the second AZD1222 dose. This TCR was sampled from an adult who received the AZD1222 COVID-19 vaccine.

CDR3 residues: CASSRTGASGETQYF. CDR3 nucleotides: TGTGCCAGTAGTCGGACAGGGGCAAGCGGGGAGACCCAGTACTTC. This chain uses TRBV19 with TRBJ2-5, with TRBD1 matching 9 bases. CDR3 length equals 15 residues. Germline V lookup: CDR1 LNHDA, CDR2 SQIVND (reference sequence). Trimming took 5 bases from V and 5 from J; bases not matched to a gene: 9.